Sequencing of this T cell receptor (beta chain) was carried out in a study of immunodeficiency (dated by TCRdb to about 2019). Looking at the study overall: The repertoires were analyzed to search for VDJ recombination defects and oligoclonality. Broad study findings and their caveats: Relative to control CD8+ T cells, CD8+ T cells from patients had restricted TRB V-J pairing and a lower productive entropy. In entropy comparisons, n=3 (open circles) was shown for patients versus healthy controls, and a thymic development effect was only suggested as possible. Based on top-100 and total clonotype frequencies, severe oligoclonality was found in patient CD8+ T cells but not in patient CD4+ T cells.

Relative to germline, V is 3 bases shorter and J is 1 base shorter, with 7 bases between their ends. Based on the germline V gene, the CDR1 and CDR2 sequences are MGHRA and YSYEKL. The CDR3 contains 14 residues, cysteine and phenylalanine counted. The only DNA kept is the CDR3, 42 bases in frame from the first base. Note on this clone: The clone's antigen remains unknown. One base away there is no much larger clone; base qualities are not given.

Genomic DNA was extracted with the QIAamp DNA Blood Mini Kit and sent for immunoSEQ repertoire analysis. CDR3 regions were amplified by multiplex PCR from a standard quantity of genomic DNA template. The PCR products underwent sequencing on an Illumina platform. The study's processing was this. Sequences were mapped to a reference, using V, D and J gene definitions from IMGT. Closely related sequences were merged by a nearest-neighbor clustering algorithm so that PCR and sequencing errors were removed. V, D and J usage was analyzed in productive unique and total sequences using ImmunoSEQ Analyzer tools and R version 3.6.1. TCRdb's version of the immuneACCESS table is confined to in-frame rearrangements and falls short of the full clone set. An unresolved V gene accounts for under half of the shortfall where checked; the remainder is of unknown origin. The D gene and trimming were derived from the DNA, and the V and J assignments and clone size from that table. The sample table records 950 to 1,200 clones; around 90% of these occur just once. The top ten constitute roughly 1.4% of the sample.

Before TCR sequencing, CD3+CD8+ T cells were sorted from fresh PBMCs. Material for sequencing was CD8+ T cells from blood. This receptor chain uses TRBV4-1 and TRBJ2-4, with no D gene named confidently. This TCR derives from a female donor. The DNA is as follows: TGCGCCAGCAGCCATACACGGGCCAAAAACATTCAGTACTTC. This codes for CASSHTRAKNIQYF.